The present TCR beta chain was sequenced within a study of early T cells in non-severe SARS-CoV-2 infection. Study-wide context: The input, bulk RNA from unsorted whole blood, was sequenced, and chains were unpaired. Study-wide results and caveats: VDJdb matching favored anti-spike CD8 responses, missing private and CD4 specificities.

The CDR3 length is 14 residues. Germline V lookup: CDR1 DFQATT, CDR2 SNEGSKA (reference sequence). The ends lost 3 bases at V and 2 bases at J; junction bases unmatched: 4. As for this clonotype: Antigen specificity is unknown.

The TCR library protocol was used to attach unique molecular identifiers. These identifiers were attached to individual cDNA molecules. Via MiXCR, TCRdb re-called the 5' RACE reads, giving one row per CDR3 protein. Found here are 65,000 to 95,000 distinct CDR3 sequences, 5% of them singletons; the top ten hold about 7%. Specimen: whole blood, collected at baseline. The chain combines TRBV20-1 with TRBJ2-5; 9 bases match TRBD2. This TCR came from an adult who was a healthcare worker with PCR-confirmed SARS-CoV-2 infection or an uninfected control (not recorded which). This chain's CDR3 is CSARVTSGQETQYF. Written as DNA, the CDR3 is TGCAGTGCTAGGGTGACTAGCGGACAAGAGACCCAGTACTTC.